This T cell receptor beta chain originates from a study of blood T cell repertoires in COVID-19. Whole-study context: Donors in the United States, Italy and Spain gave samples during acute or convalescent COVID-19. PBMCs, B-cell-depleted T cells, or T cells provided the cDNA or gDNA that made up the material.

In the original analysis: The assay estimated nucleated cells by amplifying reference gene primers. TCRdb's table, derived via immunoSEQ multiplex PCR, lists solely in-frame clones and lacks some. V and J calls and clone size are given by that table; D and trimming were obtained from the DNA. The sample yields 70,000 to 95,000 clones, more than 80% seen once. This clone was observed many times. Germline V gene data show CDR1 as SEHNR and CDR2 as FQNEAQ (reference sequence). The CDR3 loop spans 11 amino acids. Trimming cost V 8 bases and J 3 bases, with 8 bases left between them. The sequencing sample was made of peripheral blood. This TCR was recovered from a woman between 70 and 85 years old with acute or convalescent COVID-19. The chain has TRBV7-9 and TRBJ2-7, with D unclear. The CDR3 DNA follows: TGTGCCAGCGCCAACTACTACGAGCAGTACTTC. Translated, it gives CASANYYEQYF.